This record looks at one TCR beta chain sequence and its context. V lost 4 bases to trimming and J lost 6 bases; unmatched junction nucleotides: 9. Germline lookup yields CDR1 SGHAT and CDR2 FQNNGV. This CDR3 contains 15 residues. The data derive from a study of T cell changes during pregnancy in multiple sclerosis. TCRdb's table, derived via immunoSEQ multiplex PCR, lists solely in-frame clones and lacks some. This table has 100,000 or so clones, approximately 94% appearing once. The sequence came from a female donor with multiple sclerosis, enrolled in a pregnancy study. The source material was peripheral blood, sampled in the third trimester of pregnancy. The chain employs TRBV11-2 and TRBJ2-4; 7 bases agree with TRBD1. DNA for the CDR3: TGTGCCAGCAGCTCTCGCCGGGACAGCTTAAACATTCAGTACTTC. This sequence encodes CASSSRRDSLNIQYF. Full variable domain (outside the CDR3, taken from reference TRBV11-2 and TRBJ2-4): EAGVAQSPRYKIIEKRQSVAFWCNPISGHATLYWYQQILGQGPKLLIQFQNNGVVDDSQLPKDRFSAERLKGVDSTLKIQPAKLEDSAVYLCASSSRRDSLNIQYFGAGTRLSVL.